This T cell receptor beta chain was captured in a study of spatial heterogeneity in lung cancer. Unique molecular identifiers tagged every individual TCR cDNA molecule. TCRdb reprocessed the 5' RACE reads with MiXCR, giving one entry per CDR3 protein. The table records around 45,000 distinct CDR3 sequences, 20% to 25% of them present only once. Time point meaning: blood at routine non-recurrence follow-up after resection. This clonotype was detected a few times. The TCR originated in a female donor with early-stage non-small cell lung cancer. The input for sequencing was PBMCs, taken at follow-up.

CDR3 loop: CASSSNRISYNEQFF. The CDR3 bases are TGTGCCAGCAGTTCGAATCGGATAAGCTACAATGAGCAGTTCTTC. This rearrangement joins TRBV12-3 or TRBV12-4 to TRBJ2-1, with no clear D. Deletions cut 4 bases from V and 3 bases from J, with 13 bases between. This CDR3 is 15 amino acids long.